This passage covers 8 T cell receptor beta chains from one sample sequenced in a study of cytomegalovirus exposure and HLA in healthy donors. PCR amplification relied on 60 Vbeta primers (plus 13 Jbeta primers). Produced via immunoSEQ multiplex PCR; TCRdb's table is partial and in-frame only. The top ten clones hold about 7.4% of a sample with over 150,000 clones, roughly three quarters of them seen once. Sequenced material: PBMCs. The receptor source for this set is a male donor in good health and CMV-seropositive.

This clone was seen a few times. The rearrangement joins TRBV4-1 to TRBJ2-7; 14 nucleotides match TRBD2. The germline CDR1 and CDR2 sequences are MGHRA and YSYEKL. Trimming cost V 0 bases and J 6 bases; bases outside gene matches: 7. The CDR3 is 17 amino acids. CDR3 region: CASSQEFRTSGGREQYF. CDR3 nucleotide sequence: TGCGCCAGCAGCCAAGAATTCCGGACTAGCGGGGGGCGCGAGCAGTACTTC.

This chain links TRBV7-2 with TRBJ2-2; the D gene is possibly TRBD1 (6 bases). The CDR3 loop spans 16 amino acids. V lost 2 bases and J 3 bases, leaving 13 bases between the germline ends. CDR1 is SGHTA, CDR2 FQGNSA, per germline. Here the CDR3 reads CASSLTGRRDTGELFF. In DNA form, the CDR3 reads TGTGCCAGCAGCTTAACAGGGAGACGGGACACCGGGGAGCTGTTTTTT. Complete variable domain (other parts from reference TRBV7-2 and TRBJ2-2): GAGVSQSPSNKVTEKGKDVELRCDPISGHTALYWYRQSLGQGLEFLIYFQGNSAPDKSGLPSDRFSAERTGGSVSTLTIQRTQQEDSAVYLCASSLTGRRDTGELFFGEGSRLTVL.

This rearrangement joins TRBV25-1 to TRBJ2-7; D gene ambiguous. There are 12 residues in the CDR3. CDR1 MGHDK and CDR2 SYGVNS come from the germline V gene. With 3 bases removed from V and 6 bases from J, the gap between germline ends came to 9 bases. CDR3 sequence (DNA): TGTGCCAGCAGTGACGTCGAGTGCGAGCAGTACTTC. This gives the protein CASSDVECEQYF.

The gene calls are TRBV9 and TRBJ2-5; possible D gene TRBD2, 6 bases. Germline values: CDR1 SGDLS, CDR2 YYNGEE. CDR3 length: 14 amino acids. Trimming removed 4 bases at V and 2 bases at J, with 12 bases between. The CDR3 here is CASSKRRDQETQYF. The CDR3 region has the DNA TGTGCCAGCAGCAAGCGGCGGGATCAAGAGACCCAGTACTTC.

The chain links TRBV2 to TRBJ2-3; D possibly corresponds to TRBD1 (6 bases). Germline V gene sequence: CDR1 SNHLY, CDR2 FYNNEI. V lost 6 bases and J lost 2, with 12 bases in between. CDR3 length equals 14 residues. The CDR3 DNA sequence: TGTGCCAGCAGGGTCAGGGGTAACACAGATACGCAGTATTTT. The encoded protein is CASRVRGNTDTQYF.

The V call is TRBV7-2, the J call TRBJ1-5, with D tentatively TRBD1 (6 bases). The CDR3 covers 15 residues. CDR1 is SGHTA, CDR2 FQGNSA, per germline. Trimming took off 4 bases at V and 0 bases at J, with 10 bases between the two ends. This CDR3 reads CASSSGGLSNQPQHF. The DNA for the CDR3 is TGTGCCAGCAGCTCCGGGGGGCTTAGCAATCAGCCCCAGCATTTT.

This chain connects TRBV4-1 to TRBJ2-5, with D maybe TRBD2 (6 bases). The DNA end is more similar to TRBJ2-7, so the J call may be wrong. Germline CDR1 is MGHRA and CDR2 is YSYEKL. The CDR3 loop spans 13 amino acids. DNA for the CDR3: TGCGCCAGCACGGGGGACGACAGCTACGAGCAGTACTTC. Its protein is CASTGDDSYEQYF.

The chain carries TRBV7-3 and TRBJ2-1, with 11 bases lining up with TRBD2. Trimming took 4 bases from V and 2 from J; bases not matched to a gene: 13. Germline V lookup: CDR1 SGHTA, CDR2 FQGTGA. This CDR3 is 19 amino acids long. The DNA of the CDR3 is TGTGCCAGCAGCTGGGACGTAGCGGGGGGGCAAGGGGCCTACAATGAGCAGTTCTTC. This codes for CASSWDVAGGQGAYNEQFF.